The 10 T cell receptor beta chains below all came from one sample that was sequenced in a study of shared clonotypes between healthy human individuals. TCRdb's table, derived via immunoSEQ multiplex PCR, lists solely in-frame clones and lacks some. The table has about 2 million clones, roughly 96% seen once; the top ten hold around 0.13%. The material sequenced was naive CD4+ T cells sorted from blood. Subset here: CD45RA+ positively selected. The receptors originated from a man between 18 and 35 years old in good health.

The J gene is TRBJ1-2, the V gene TRBV28, with 8 bases matching TRBD1. This CDR3 is 16 amino acids long. Looked up from germline, CDR1 is MDHEN and CDR2 is SYDVKM. V shed 4 bases and J 4 bases; nucleotides not matched to a gene: 11. The CDR3 coding sequence is TGTGCCAGCAGTTCCCTCTCGACAGGGGTCCCCTATGGCTACACCTTC. This gives the protein CASSSLSTGVPYGYTF.

The rearrangement uses TRBV7-2 and TRBJ2-1; 8 bases line up with TRBD2. The CDR3 consists of 16 residues. Looked up from germline, CDR1 is SGHTA and CDR2 is FQGNSA. V gave up 2 bases and J gave up 7 bases; unmatched junction bases: 10. The CDR3 loop is CASSLLGGGQRNEQFF. In DNA, the CDR3 is TGTGCCAGCAGCTTACTAGGCGGGGGGCAGAGAAATGAGCAGTTCTTC.

V is TRBV10-3 and J is TRBJ1-1; D is ambiguous. This CDR3 region has 14 residues. V lost 10 bases to trimming and J lost 1 base, with 16 bases between them. Germline assignment: CDR1 ENHRY and CDR2 SYGVKD. The CDR3 protein is CATHPGRGNTEAFF. CDR3 bases: TGTGCCACCCACCCCGGACGAGGGAACACTGAAGCTTTCTTT.

The chain joins TRBV7-9 to TRBJ2-5, with 7 bases lining up with TRBD2. Per germline, CDR1 SEHNR and CDR2 FQNEAQ (reference sequence). V shed 3 bases and J 0 bases; nucleotides not matched to a gene: 4. The CDR3 loop spans 15 amino acids. CDR3 region: CASSFRDYYQETQYF. The CDR3 DNA sequence: TGTGCCAGCAGCTTCCGGGACTACTACCAAGAGACCCAGTACTTC.

The V and J genes are TRBV6-5 and TRBJ2-7; TRBD2 matches at 12 bases. The CDR3 totals 14 residues. Germline values: CDR1 MNHEY, CDR2 SVGAGI. Trimming removed 5 bases from V and 5 bases from J; junction bases left unmatched: 4. The DNA for the CDR3 is TGTGCCAGCAGTCGACTAGCGGGAGTAAACGAGCAGTACTTC. Its protein product is CASSRLAGVNEQYF.

This sequence joins TRBV4-2 and TRBJ2-1, with 9 bases fitting TRBD2. CDR1 and CDR2 from the germline V gene are LGHNA and YNFKEQ. After removal of 0 bases from V and 9 bases from J, the junction contained 9 bases not matched to a gene. This CDR3 is built from 16 residues. The CDR3 nucleotides are TGTGCCAGCAGCCAAGAGGCGGCGGGAGGGAGTGGTGAGCAGTTCTTC. Translation: CASSQEAAGGSGEQFF.

V usage is TRBV18 and J usage is TRBJ2-3; D is perhaps TRBD2 (6 bases). CDR1 is KGHSH, CDR2 LQKENI, per germline. CDR3 length: 14 amino acids. V lost 5 bases to trimming and J lost 3 bases, with 12 bases between them. CDR3 sequence (DNA): TGTGCCAGCTCATTGCGGCGGGGTACAGATACGCAGTATTTT. Amino acid sequence: CASSLRRGTDTQYF.

This clone was recorded once. This same CDR3 is encoded by further DNA sequences in the sample. The chain has TRBV27 and TRBJ1-2, with D hard to call. CDR1 and CDR2 from the germline V gene are MNHEY and SMNVEV (reference sequence). The CDR3 sequence is 13 residues long. With 2 bases removed from V and 7 bases from J, the gap between germline ends came to 11 bases. The CDR3 reads CASSLSGYGGYTF. In DNA, the CDR3 is TGTGCCAGCAGTTTAAGCGGCTATGGTGGCTACACCTTC.

CDR3 nucleotides: TGTGCCAGCAGTATTCCACAGGGGGAATGGGAAGCTTTCTTT. Translated: CASSIPQGEWEAFF. The chain is built from TRBV6-6 and TRBJ1-1; 8 bases fit TRBD1. The ends lost 5 bases at V and 8 bases at J; junction bases unmatched: 10. This CDR3 region has 14 residues. Germline CDR1 MNHNY, CDR2 SVGAGI (reference sequence).

The rearrangement links TRBV6-1 to TRBJ1-5; perhaps TRBD1 as D (5 bases). This CDR3 has 16 amino acids. Trimming removed 4 bases from V and 3 bases from J, with 16 bases in between. Germline CDR1 MNHNS, CDR2 SASEGT. The CDR3 coding sequence is TGTGCCAGCAGTGCCGATACTTCAGGGATCAATCAGCCCCAGCATTTT. Its protein is CASSADTSGINQPQHF.